This T cell receptor beta chain derives from a study of T cell changes during pregnancy in multiple sclerosis. CDR3 size: 13 residues. Germline CDR1 SEHNR, CDR2 FQNEAQ (reference sequence). V was clipped by 5 bases and J by 3 bases, with 11 bases between them. The repertoire was sequenced with immunoSEQ multiplex PCR; TCRdb's copy has only in-frame clones and lacks some. The sample lists tens of thousands of clones, 80% to 95% seen once, with under 1.5% in the top ten. This TCR came from a female donor in good health, enrolled as a control in a pregnancy study. This material consisted of peripheral blood, taken in the third trimester of pregnancy. The chain uses TRBV7-9 and TRBJ2-7; D remains ambiguous. The chain's CDR3 is CASSPIKNYEQYF. The CDR3, as DNA: TGTGCCAGCAGCCCTATAAAGAACTACGAGCAGTACTTC.